A single sample is the source of the 11 T cell receptor beta chains below, sequenced in a study of cytomegalovirus exposure and HLA in healthy donors. The PCR used 60 Vbeta and 13 Jbeta primers. Libraries were prepared by immunoSEQ multiplex PCR; TCRdb keeps only in-frame clonotypes and omits some of them. The sample includes roughly 100,000 clones. The sequenced sample consisted of PBMCs. All receptors derive from a man aged 50 to 59 in good health and CMV-seropositive.

The J gene is TRBJ2-1, the V gene TRBV4-3; D is possibly TRBD2 (6 bases). Trimming stripped 4 bases from V and 7 bases from J, with 11 bases between. Germline CDR1 LGHNA, CDR2 YSLEER. CDR3 length: 13 residues. The CDR3 region is CASSRGSGNEQFF. CDR3 nucleotide sequence: TGCGCCAGCAGCCGGGGGAGCGGGAATGAGCAGTTCTTC.

The chain links TRBV5-1 to TRBJ2-5; 7 positions match TRBD2. Trimming cost V 0 bases and J 5 bases; bases outside gene matches: 7. This CDR3 has 15 residues. Germline V gene sequence: CDR1 SGHRS, CDR2 YFSETQ. The CDR3 DNA follows: TGCGCCAGCAGCTTGGGACTAGCTGCGGGGGAGACCCAGTACTTC. Translation: CASSLGLAAGETQYF.

V and J are TRBV25-1 and TRBJ2-7; TRBD2 matches at 7 bases. The J segment lost 5 bases and the V segment lost 3 bases, leaving 4 bases of the junction unmatched. CDR1 is MGHDK, CDR2 SYGVNS, per germline. The CDR3 consists of 13 residues. The CDR3 DNA is TGTGCCAGCAGTGACGGGGGGTTGGACGAGCAGTACTTC. It is translated as CASSDGGLDEQYF.

The chain carries TRBV6-5 and TRBJ2-7; possibly TRBD2 for D (6 bases). The V end lost 2 bases, the J end lost 0 bases, and 8 bases lay between the germline ends. The CDR3 loop spans 14 amino acids. In germline, CDR1 is MNHEY, CDR2 SVGAGI. The CDR3 is CASSYAGPSYEQYF. CDR3 nucleotides: TGTGCCAGCAGTTACGCGGGACCCTCCTACGAGCAGTACTTC.

The J gene is TRBJ1-4, the V gene TRBV30, with 9 bases aligning to TRBD1. In germline, CDR1 is GTSNPN, CDR2 SVGIG (reference sequence). V dropped 7 bases and J dropped 7; count of bases not matched to a gene: 10. The CDR3 extends over 14 amino acids. The CDR3 DNA reads TGTGCCTTTAGTACAGGGGGCGTTAGTGAAAAACTGTTTTTT. It codes for CAFSTGGVSEKLFF. Together with reference TRBV30 and TRBJ1-4, the CDR3 gives the full variable domain: SQTIHQWPATLVQPVGSPLSLECTVEGTSNPNLYWYRQAAGRGLQLLFYSVGIGQISSEVPQNLSASRPQDRQFILSSKKLLLSDSGFYLCAFSTGGVSEKLFFGSGTQLSVL.

The V gene is TRBV7-9, the J gene TRBJ2-7; TRBD2 aligns across 8 bases. Germline V gene sequence: CDR1 SEHNR, CDR2 FQNEAQ (reference sequence). J lost 0 bases, V lost 5 bases, and 6 bases had no gene match. This CDR3 has 15 residues. The CDR3 loop reads CASSRGGTISYEQYV. The CDR3 region has the DNA TGTGCCAGCAGCCGGGGGGGTACTATCTCCTACGAGCAGTACGTC.

The chain couples TRBV27 to TRBJ1-5, with unresolved D. The CDR3 has 13 residues. The germline V and J ends were trimmed by 3 bases and 5 bases, with 8 bases remaining between them. The V gene's germline CDR1 is MNHEY and CDR2 SMNVEV (reference sequence). CDR3 region: CASSLREDQPQHF. The CDR3 coding sequence is TGTGCCAGCAGTTTGCGGGAGGATCAGCCCCAGCATTTT.

The V and J genes are TRBV19 and TRBJ1-5; D call uncertain. The germline V gene has CDR1 LNHDA and CDR2 SQIVND (reference sequence). V gave up 5 bases and J gave up 0 bases, with 2 bases separating them. The CDR3 consists of 12 residues. The chain's CDR3 is CASSYSNQPQHF. The CDR3 coding sequence is TGTGCCAGTAGTTATAGCAATCAGCCCCAGCATTTT.

The J gene is TRBJ1-4, the V gene TRBV5-1, with D uncertain. With 1 base removed from V and 5 bases from J, the gap between germline ends came to 15 bases. This CDR3 is built from 16 residues. The germline CDR1 and CDR2 sequences are SGHRS and YFSETQ. CDR3 loop: CASSLSQSLSNEKLFF. CDR3 DNA: TGCGCCAGCAGCTTGTCACAGTCGCTTTCGAATGAAAAACTGTTTTTT.

The chain recombines TRBV29-1 with TRBJ2-3; 7 bases are a match to TRBD2. V shed 7 bases and J 2 bases; nucleotides not matched to a gene: 15. Germline V lookup: CDR1 SQVTM, CDR2 ANQGSEA. The CDR3 runs 16 residues. The CDR3, as DNA: TGCAGCGCCGATGGACTAGAGCGGGACCTCACAGATACGCAGTATTTT. Translation gives CSADGLERDLTDTQYF.

The chain couples TRBV18 to TRBJ1-4; 7 bases fit TRBD1. The V and J ends lost 3 bases and 8 bases, in that order; junction bases with no gene match: 12. Germline CDR1 is KGHSH and CDR2 is LQKENI. The CDR3 consists of 16 residues. CDR3 loop: CASSPLGQVGREKLFF. The DNA of the CDR3 is TGTGCCAGCTCACCCCTCGGACAGGTGGGTCGAGAAAAACTGTTTTTT.